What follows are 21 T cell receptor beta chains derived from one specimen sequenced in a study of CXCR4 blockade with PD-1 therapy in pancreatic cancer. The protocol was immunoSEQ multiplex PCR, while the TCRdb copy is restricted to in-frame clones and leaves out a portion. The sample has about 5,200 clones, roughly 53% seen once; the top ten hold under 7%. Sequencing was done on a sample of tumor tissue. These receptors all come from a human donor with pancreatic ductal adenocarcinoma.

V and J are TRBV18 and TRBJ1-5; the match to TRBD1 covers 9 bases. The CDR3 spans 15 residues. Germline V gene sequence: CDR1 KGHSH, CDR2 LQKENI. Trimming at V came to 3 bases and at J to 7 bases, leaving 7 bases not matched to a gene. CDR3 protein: CASSPTGGLGQPQHF. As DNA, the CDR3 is TGTGCCAGCTCACCTACAGGGGGCCTAGGGCAGCCCCAGCATTTT. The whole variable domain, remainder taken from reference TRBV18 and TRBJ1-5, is NAGVMQNPRHLVRRRGQEARLRCSPMKGHSHVYWYRQLPEEGLKFMVYLQKENIIDESGMPKERFSAEFPKEGPSILRIQQVVRGDSAAYFCASSPTGGLGQPQHFGDGTRLSIL.

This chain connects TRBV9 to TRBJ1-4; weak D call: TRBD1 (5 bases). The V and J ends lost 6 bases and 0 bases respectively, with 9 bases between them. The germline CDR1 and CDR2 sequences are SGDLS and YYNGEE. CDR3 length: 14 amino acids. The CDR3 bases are TGTGCCAGCAACGGGGGAGCAACTAATGAAAAACTGTTTTTT. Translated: CASNGGATNEKLFF.

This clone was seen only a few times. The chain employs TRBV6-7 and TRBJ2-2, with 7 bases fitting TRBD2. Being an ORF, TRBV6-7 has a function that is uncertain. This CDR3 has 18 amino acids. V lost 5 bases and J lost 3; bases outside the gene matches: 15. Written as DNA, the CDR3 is TGTGCCAGCAGTGAAGTCCCCACCCTAGCGGACTACACCGGGGAGCTGTTTTTT. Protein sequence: CASSEVPTLADYTGELFF.

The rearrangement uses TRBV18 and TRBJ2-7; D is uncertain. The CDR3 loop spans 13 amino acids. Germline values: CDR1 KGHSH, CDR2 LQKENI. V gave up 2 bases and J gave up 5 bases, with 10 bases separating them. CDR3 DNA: TGTGCCAGCTCACCAAACAGTTTCCACGAGCAGTACTTC. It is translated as CASSPNSFHEQYF.

The CDR3 region is CSVKGGTSTEAFF. CDR3 DNA sequence: TGCAGCGTTAAGGGGGGGACGAGCACTGAAGCTTTCTTT. This chain links TRBV29-1 with TRBJ1-1, with a possible D match to TRBD1 (6 bases). V lost 5 bases and J 4 bases, leaving 14 bases between the germline ends. CDR3 length: 13 residues. Germline V gene sequence: CDR1 SQVTM, CDR2 ANQGSEA.

In DNA form, the CDR3 reads TGTGCCAGCAGCGGACATTTCTCTGGAAACACCATATATTTT. Its protein product is CASSGHFSGNTIYF. The J gene is TRBJ1-3, the V gene TRBV11-3; possibly TRBD1 for D (5 bases). Germline CDR1 SGHNT, CDR2 YENEEA. CDR3 length: 14 amino acids. Trimming removed 5 bases at V and 0 bases at J, with 8 bases between.

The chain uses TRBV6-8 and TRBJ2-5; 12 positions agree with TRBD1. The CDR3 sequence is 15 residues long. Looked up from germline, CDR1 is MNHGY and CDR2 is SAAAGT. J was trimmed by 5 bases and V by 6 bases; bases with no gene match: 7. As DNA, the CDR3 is TGTGCCAGCAGACCCGGGACAGGGGGCTGGGAGACCCAGTACTTC. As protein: CASRPGTGGWETQYF.

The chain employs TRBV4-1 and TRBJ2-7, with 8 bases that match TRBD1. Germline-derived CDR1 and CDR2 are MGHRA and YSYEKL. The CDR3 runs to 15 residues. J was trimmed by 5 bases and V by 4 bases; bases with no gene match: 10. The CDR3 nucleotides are TGCGCCAGCAGCCCAGACGTCAGGGGGCTCGACGAGCAGTACTTC. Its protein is CASSPDVRGLDEQYF.

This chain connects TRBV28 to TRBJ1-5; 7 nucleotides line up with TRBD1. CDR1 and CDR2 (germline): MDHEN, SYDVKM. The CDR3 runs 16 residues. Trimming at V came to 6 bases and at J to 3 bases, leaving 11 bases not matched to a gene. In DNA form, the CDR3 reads TGTGCCAGCAGCCACCTTCGGACAGGATACAATCAGCCCCAGCATTTT. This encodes CASSHLRTGYNQPQHF.

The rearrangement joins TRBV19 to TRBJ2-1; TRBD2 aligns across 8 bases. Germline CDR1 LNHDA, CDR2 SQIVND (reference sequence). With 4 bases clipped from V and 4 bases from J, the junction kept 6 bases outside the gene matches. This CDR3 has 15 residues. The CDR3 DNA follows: TGTGCCAGTAGTACCTTACTAGCGGATTACAATGAGCAGTTCTTC. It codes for CASSTLLADYNEQFF.

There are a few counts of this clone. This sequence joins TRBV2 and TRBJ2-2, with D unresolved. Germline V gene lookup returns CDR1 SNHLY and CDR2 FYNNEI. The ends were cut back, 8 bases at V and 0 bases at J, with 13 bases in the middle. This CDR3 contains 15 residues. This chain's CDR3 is CASAFEQTNTGELFF. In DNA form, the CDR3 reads TGTGCCAGCGCTTTCGAACAGACGAACACCGGGGAGCTGTTTTTT.

DNA for the CDR3: TGTGCCAGCTCACCAGAGGTGAACACTGAAGCTTTCTTT. This translates into CASSPEVNTEAFF. The rearrangement joins TRBV18 to TRBJ1-1; D gene unclear. Germline assignment: CDR1 KGHSH and CDR2 LQKENI. Trimming stripped 2 bases from V and 0 bases from J, with 4 bases between. CDR3 length: 13 residues. The full variable domain, completed using reference TRBV18 and TRBJ1-1, is NAGVMQNPRHLVRRRGQEARLRCSPMKGHSHVYWYRQLPEEGLKFMVYLQKENIIDESGMPKERFSAEFPKEGPSILRIQQVVRGDSAAYFCASSPEVNTEAFFGQGTRLTVV.

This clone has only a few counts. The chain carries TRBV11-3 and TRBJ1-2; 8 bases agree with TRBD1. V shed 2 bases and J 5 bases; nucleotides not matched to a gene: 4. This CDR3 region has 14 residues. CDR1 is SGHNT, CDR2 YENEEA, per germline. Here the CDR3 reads CASSLSGGLYGYTF. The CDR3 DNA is TGTGCCAGCAGCTTATCAGGGGGCTTATATGGCTACACCTTC.

CDR3 DNA: TGTGCCAGCAGCCAATACAGGGGGAACCGCTCACCCCTCCACTTT. Translated: CASSQYRGNRSPLHF. V and J are TRBV14 and TRBJ1-6, with TRBD1 matching over 8 bases. The CDR3 length is 15 residues. Germline V gene sequence: CDR1 SGHDN, CDR2 FVKESK. V was clipped by 2 bases and J by 10 bases; unmatched bases: 7.

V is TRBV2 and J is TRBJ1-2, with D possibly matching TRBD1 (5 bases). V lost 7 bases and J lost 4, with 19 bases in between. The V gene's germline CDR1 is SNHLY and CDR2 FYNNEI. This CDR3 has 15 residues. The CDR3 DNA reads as TGTGCCAGCACCGAGGGGTCAGGGATGGTCTATGGCTACACCTTC. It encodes CASTEGSGMVYGYTF.

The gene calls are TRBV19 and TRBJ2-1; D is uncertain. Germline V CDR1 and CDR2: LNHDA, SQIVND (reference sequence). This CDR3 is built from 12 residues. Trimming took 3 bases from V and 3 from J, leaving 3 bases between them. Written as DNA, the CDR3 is TGTGCCAGTAGTATCAACTACAATGAGCAGTTCTTC. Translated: CASSINYNEQFF. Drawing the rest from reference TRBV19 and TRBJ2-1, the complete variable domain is DGGITQSPKYLFRKEGQNVTLSCEQNLNHDAMYWYRQDPGQGLRLIYYSQIVNDFQKGDIAEGYSVSREKKESFPLTVTSAQKNPTAFYLCASSINYNEQFFGPGTRLTVL.

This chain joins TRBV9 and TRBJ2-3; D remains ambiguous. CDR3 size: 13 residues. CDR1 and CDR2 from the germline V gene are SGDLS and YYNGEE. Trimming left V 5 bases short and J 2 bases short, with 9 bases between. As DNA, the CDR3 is TGTGCCAGCAGTCTAGAAGCCACAGATACGCAGTATTTT. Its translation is CASSLEATDTQYF.

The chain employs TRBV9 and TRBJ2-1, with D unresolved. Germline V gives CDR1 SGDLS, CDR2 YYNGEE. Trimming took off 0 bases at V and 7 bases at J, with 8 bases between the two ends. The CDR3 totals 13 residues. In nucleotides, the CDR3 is TGTGCCAGCAGCGTAGATGTGAATAATGAGCAGTTCTTC. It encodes CASSVDVNNEQFF. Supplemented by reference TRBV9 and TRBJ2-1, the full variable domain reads DSGVTQTPKHLITATGQRVTLRCSPRSGDLSVYWYQQSLDQGLQFLIQYYNGEERAKGNILERFSAQQFPDLHSELNLSSLELGDSALYFCASSVDVNNEQFFGPGTRLTVL.

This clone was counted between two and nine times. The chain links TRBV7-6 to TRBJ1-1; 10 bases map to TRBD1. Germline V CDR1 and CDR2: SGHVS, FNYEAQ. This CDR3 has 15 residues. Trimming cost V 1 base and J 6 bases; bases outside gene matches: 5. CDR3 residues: CASSLGQGAVAEAFF. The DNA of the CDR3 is TGTGCCAGCAGCTTAGGACAGGGGGCTGTTGCTGAAGCTTTCTTT.

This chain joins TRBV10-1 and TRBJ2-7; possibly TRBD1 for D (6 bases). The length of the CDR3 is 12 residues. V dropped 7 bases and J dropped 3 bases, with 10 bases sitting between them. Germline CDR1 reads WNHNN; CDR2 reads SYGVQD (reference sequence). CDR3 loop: CASNKQGYEQYF. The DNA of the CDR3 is TGCGCCAGCAATAAACAGGGCTACGAGCAGTACTTC.

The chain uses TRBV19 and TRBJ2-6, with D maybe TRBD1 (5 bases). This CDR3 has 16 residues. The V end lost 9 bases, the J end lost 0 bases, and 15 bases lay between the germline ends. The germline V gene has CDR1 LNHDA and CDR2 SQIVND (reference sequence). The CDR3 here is CASLQDHRSGANVLTF. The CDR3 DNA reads TGTGCCAGCCTACAGGACCACCGCTCTGGGGCCAACGTCCTGACTTTC.